The sequence of this TCR beta chain was determined in a study of cytomegalovirus exposure and HLA in healthy donors. PCR primers comprised 60 Vbeta and 13 Jbeta primers. Produced via immunoSEQ multiplex PCR; TCRdb's table is partial and in-frame only. This sample yields 99,000 or so clones, of which 75% to 85% are seen a single time; more than 2.5% belongs to the top ten. This clone was counted a few times. Sequencing input: PBMCs. The sequence was collected from a male donor in good health and CMV-seropositive.

The DNA of the CDR3 is TGTGCCAGCAGTGATGGGATGACAGGGCGGCCCCAGCATTTT. It translates to CASSDGMTGRPQHF. The chain employs TRBV6-1 and TRBJ1-5, with TRBD1 identical over 7 bases. The length of the CDR3 is 14 residues. The germline gives CDR1 MNHNS, CDR2 SASEGT. J was trimmed by 9 bases and V by 3 bases; bases with no gene match: 8.